The sample holds a few counts of the clone carrying this T cell receptor beta chain. The entry originates in a study of response to subunit inactivated influenza vaccine. This CDR3 spans 14 amino acids. V lost 3 bases, J lost 3 bases, and 7 bases lay in between. Germline values: CDR1 SGHNT, CDR2 YYREEE (reference sequence). In TCRdb, the RT-PCR reads were re-called with MiXCR into one record per CDR3 protein. The sample lists about 540,000 distinct CDR3 sequences, approximately 22% occurring once. This sample was shared with a second study, whose subject was T cells expressing NK-cell markers. That publication notes: Scientists made TCR beta cDNA using 5'RACE template switching with UMIs. In sorted CD3+CD56+NKG2C+, CD3+CD56+NKG2C- and CD3+CD56-NKG2C+ T cells, TCR beta repertoires were obtained. In a handful of donors, dominant CD3+CD56+NKG2C+ clones formed roughly 1.0-7.5% of CD8+ cells. The same clonotypes also predominated in the CD3+CD56-NKG2C+ fraction of a handful of donors. The study did not resolve the HCMV specificity of expanded NKG2C+ T cell clones.

The chain combines TRBV5-4 with TRBJ2-6; D is unresolved. Specimen: CD4+ T cells sorted from PBMCs, collected 11 to 12 days after vaccination. This clonotype originated in a man aged 45-60 years who received an inactivated influenza vaccine. The DNA of the CDR3 is TGTGCCAGCAGCTCGGATTTTGGGGCCAACGTCCTGACTTTC. This codes for CASSSDFGANVLTF.